One sample yielded the 13 T cell receptor beta chains listed below, sequenced in a study of blood T cell repertoires in COVID-19. Some clones are missing from TCRdb's copy, which holds only in-frame ones; the method was immunoSEQ multiplex PCR. This sample has about 230,000 clones, with 65% to 85% found just once. The sample taken for sequencing was peripheral blood. These receptors were taken from a woman of 80 years or more with acute or convalescent COVID-19.

V gene TRBV5-6 combines with J gene TRBJ2-7; D call uncertain. The germline V and J ends were trimmed by 1 base and 0 bases, with 11 bases remaining between them. Germline V CDR1 and CDR2: SGHDT, YYEEEE. This CDR3 region has 15 residues. In nucleotides, the CDR3 is TGTGCCAGCAGCTTGATAACAGTTAGCTCCTACGAGCAGTACTTC. This sequence encodes CASSLITVSSYEQYF.

The CDR3 region is CASSLGGEQPQHF. In DNA, the CDR3 is TGTGCCAGCAGCTTAGGGGGTGAACAGCCCCAGCATTTT. The V call is TRBV5-4, the J call TRBJ1-5; TRBD1 might be the D (6 bases). V was cut by 2 bases and J by 7 bases, with 10 bases left in between. CDR1 is SGHNT and CDR2 is YYREEE in the germline V gene (reference sequence). This CDR3 is 13 amino acids long.

The chain combines TRBV5-1 with TRBJ2-1; 8 bases are a match to TRBD2. The CDR3 covers 14 residues. The V gene's germline CDR1 is SGHRS and CDR2 YFSETQ. The ends lost 2 bases at V and 9 bases at J; junction bases unmatched: 7. CDR3 sequence (DNA): TGCGCCAGCAGCTTAGCGGGGGAGAGAGGTGAGCAGTTCTTC. The encoded protein is CASSLAGERGEQFF.

This chain uses TRBV19 with TRBJ1-3; no clear D gene. Deletions cut 1 base from V and 2 bases from J, with 9 bases between. From germline, CDR1 is LNHDA and CDR2 SQIVND (reference sequence). The CDR3 is 15 residues long. The DNA of the CDR3 is TGTGCCAGTAGTATAGGGGCAGGTCCTGGAAACACCATATATTTT. Translation: CASSIGAGPGNTIYF. The variable domain in full, with the rest retrieved from reference TRBV19 and TRBJ1-3, is DGGITQSPKYLFRKEGQNVTLSCEQNLNHDAMYWYRQDPGQGLRLIYYSQIVNDFQKGDIAEGYSVSREKKESFPLTVTSAQKNPTAFYLCASSIGAGPGNTIYFGEGSWLTVV.

The chain recombines TRBV5-1 with TRBJ2-1; 7 positions match TRBD2. The CDR3 extends over 17 amino acids. In germline, CDR1 is SGHRS, CDR2 YFSETQ. V trimming: 0 bases; J trimming: 0 bases; junction bases outside the gene matches: 6. The CDR3 coding sequence is TGCGCCAGCAGCTTGGGATACGGGGGGAGCTCCTACAATGAGCAGTTCTTC. This translates into CASSLGYGGSSYNEQFF. Full variable domain (missing parts from reference TRBV5-1 and TRBJ2-1): KAGVTQTPRYLIKTRGQQVTLSCSPISGHRSVSWYQQTPGQGLQFLFEYFSETQRNKGNFPGRFSGRQFSNSRSEMNVSTLELGDSALYLCASSLGYGGSSYNEQFFGPGTRLTVL.

The chain combines TRBV1 with TRBJ2-1; no check of the table's D call, TRBD2, against the DNA was made. TRBV1 counts as a pseudogene. The CDR3 extends over 17 amino acids. The CDR3 here is CTSSQPLGLAGMDEQFF. Here the CDR3 DNA reads TGCACCAGCAGCCAACCACTCGGGCTAGCGGGGATGGATGAGCAGTTCTTC.

The chain has TRBV6-5 and TRBJ2-1, with D tentatively TRBD1 (6 bases). Germline CDR1 reads MNHEY; CDR2 reads SVGAGI. V lost 2 bases and J lost 4, with 15 bases in between. The CDR3 totals 16 residues. The CDR3 nucleotides read TGTGCCAGCAGTTACGGGACACGTGGGGTGTACAATGAGCAGTTCTTC. Amino acid sequence: CASSYGTRGVYNEQFF.

This chain connects TRBV10-3 to TRBJ2-7; the D gene is possibly TRBD1 (5 bases). V lost 4 bases and J lost 3, with 13 bases in between. The length of the CDR3 is 14 residues. Per the germline V gene, CDR1 is ENHRY and CDR2 is SYGVKD. CDR3 region: CAISGVDRYYEQYF. As DNA, the CDR3 is TGTGCCATCAGTGGTGTTGACAGATACTACGAGCAGTACTTC.

This clone has just a few counts. CDR3 nucleotides: TGTGCCAGCAGTTTACGCCCCACCAATCCTAGGGGCACTGAAGCTTTCTTT. This sequence encodes CASSLRPTNPRGTEAFF. This chain links TRBV27 with TRBJ1-1; TRBD1 is a possible D gene (5 bases). Trimming shortened V by 2 bases and J by 4 bases, and 20 bases separated the two germline ends. The CDR3 is made up of 17 amino acids. Germline CDR1 is MNHEY and CDR2 is SMNVEV (reference sequence).

The chain carries TRBV19 and TRBJ2-1, with D tentatively TRBD1 (6 bases). Per the germline V gene, CDR1 is LNHDA and CDR2 is SQIVND (reference sequence). Trimming shortened V by 5 bases and J by 10 bases, and 12 bases separated the two germline ends. The CDR3 length is 12 residues. CDR3 in amino acids: CASSPTGREQFF. In DNA, the CDR3 is TGTGCCAGTAGTCCCACAGGGAGAGAGCAGTTCTTC. Using reference TRBV19 and TRBJ2-1 for the parts outside the CDR3, the full variable domain is DGGITQSPKYLFRKEGQNVTLSCEQNLNHDAMYWYRQDPGQGLRLIYYSQIVNDFQKGDIAEGYSVSREKKESFPLTVTSAQKNPTAFYLCASSPTGREQFFGPGTRLTVL.

The chain couples TRBV5-4 to TRBJ2-3, with a weak D call TRBD2 (5 bases). This CDR3 contains 16 residues. With 6 bases removed from V and 6 bases from J, the gap between germline ends came to 23 bases. Germline CDR1 reads SGHNT; CDR2 reads YYREEE (reference sequence). The CDR3 coding sequence is TGTGCCAGCAAAGCCCTCTCCAGCGGTCCATCGGATACGCAGTATTTT. Amino acid sequence: CASKALSSGPSDTQYF.

The chain combines TRBV6-5 with TRBJ1-6, with D hard to call. CDR3 length: 12 amino acids. Germline V gene sequence: CDR1 MNHEY, CDR2 SVGAGI. The V gene lost 2 bases and the J gene lost 9 bases, with 5 bases spanning the gap. Written as DNA, the CDR3 is TGTGCCAGCAGTTACCCGGGTTCACCCCTCCACTTT. This codes for CASSYPGSPLHF.

This clone was counted once. V gene TRBV29-1 combines with J gene TRBJ1-3; D not certain. The CDR3 contains 14 residues. V was pared by 4 bases and J by 0 bases, with 10 bases between. Germline V gene sequence: CDR1 SQVTM, CDR2 ANQGSEA. The CDR3 DNA is TGCAGCGTTGCGGAACAGTCCTCTGGAAACACCATATATTTT. This sequence encodes CSVAEQSSGNTIYF.